A selection of T cell receptor beta chains follows, all from one sample in a study of T cell responses to AZD1222 COVID-19 vaccine. The assay was immunoSEQ multiplex PCR, and TCRdb's table has in-frame clones only and misses some. The sample lists 84,000 or so clones; about 90% were seen once. The sequenced sample was peripheral blood, obtained on day 0 of AZD1222 vaccination. The receptors here all came from an adult in good health. Each CDR3 is given with its conserved first and last residue. Each record gives: J gene, clone size, V gene, D gene, CDR3 DNA, CDR3 protein. A D gene is named only where the DNA matches it firmly. Some rows have no size entry. The others give once, few or many, or a class for an expanded clone.

TRBJ2-3 . TRBV4-1 TRBD2 TGCGCCAGCAGCCCAGCTTCAACGGGAGGTAGCACAGATACGCAGTATTTT CASSPASTGGSTDTQYF
TRBJ2-1 . TRBV19 . TGTGCCAGTAGGTTGGGTTCCCCCTACAATGAGCAGTTCTTC CASRLGSPYNEQFF
TRBJ1-4 once TRBV2 . TGTGCCACCAGGCCCGCGGGGGAAAAACTGTTTTTT CATRPAGEKLFF
TRBJ1-2 . TRBV9 TRBD1 TGTGCCAGCAGCGGGGACAGGGTTTCTTCGCGTGGCTACACCTTC CASSGDRVSSRGYTF
TRBJ2-7 . TRBV4-3 TRBD2 TGCGCCAGCAGCCAAGAAGGTAGCGGGTACGAGCAGTACTTC CASSQEGSGYEQYF
TRBJ1-1 . TRBV7-6 . TGTGCCAGCAGCTTAGCCGGGGAGGAAAGTGAAGCTTTCTTT CASSLAGEESEAFF
TRBJ2-1 . TRBV14 . TGTGCCAGCAGCCGACAGACACCTCTCCTATTGAGGGGTGAGCAGTTCTTC CASSRQTPLLLRGEQFF
TRBJ2-6 . TRBV12-3/TRBV12-4 . TGTGCCAGCAGTCCTTACAGGGCCAACGTCCTGACTTTC CASSPYRANVLTF
TRBJ2-3 . TRBV20-1 TRBD1 TGCAGTGCAACGACAGGGCGTACGCAGTATTTT CSATTGRTQYF
TRBJ1-2 once TRBV3-1/TRBV3-2 . TGTGCCAGCAGCCCCTATTATGGAAAAGGCGATGGCTACACCTTC CASSPYYGKGDGYTF
TRBJ2-2 . TRBV7-7 . TGTGCTAGCAGCTTAGGTGACACCGGGGAGCTGTTTTTT CASSLGDTGELFF
TRBJ1-2 . TRBV12-3/TRBV12-4 . TGTGCCAGCACTGAACGAAACTATGGCTACACCTTC CASTERNYGYTF
TRBJ2-7 . TRBV3-1/TRBV3-2 TRBD1 TGTGCCAGCAGCCAGCTCACAGGGGGCACCTCCTACGAGCAGTACTTC CASSQLTGGTSYEQYF
TRBJ2-3 . TRBV7-6 TRBD2 TGTGCCAGCAGCTCAACCCTCACTAGCGGGAGCCACGGGGCAGATACGCAGTATTTT CASSSTLTSGSHGADTQYF
TRBJ1-6 few TRBV19 . TGTGCCAGTAGTCCCGGTCCTCCTGAGAGCTCCTATAATTCACCCCTCCACTTT CASSPGPPESSYNSPLHF
TRBJ2-7 . TRBV6-5 TRBD2 TGTGCCACCAGCCGGGCTAGCGGGAGTAACGACGAGCAGTACTTC CATSRASGSNDEQYF
TRBJ1-5 . TRBV11-2 . TGTGCCAGCAGCTTAGTTTCGGATAGCAATCAGCCCCAGCATTTT CASSLVSDSNQPQHF
TRBJ2-1 . TRBV30 . TGTGCCTGGAGTGTCCGGGGGCTCTTCAATGAGCAGTTCTTC CAWSVRGLFNEQFF
TRBJ2-1 . TRBV21-1 . TGTGCCAGCAGCAAAAGGGGCCGGGACCGGGAGCCCTACAATGAGCAGTTCTTC CASSKRGRDREPYNEQFF
TRBJ1-1 . TRBV18 TRBD1 TGTGCCAGCTCATCAAACAGGGGATGGGACACTGAAGCTTTCTTT CASSSNRGWDTEAFF
TRBJ2-7 . TRBV2 TRBD2 TGTGCCAGCAGTGACGGTAGGCGACTAGCGGGTAACTACGAGCAGTACTTC CASSDGRRLAGNYEQYF
TRBJ1-1 . TRBV6-5 . TGTGCCAGCAGTTACGAGAGGCAGGGGCATGAAGCTTTCTTT CASSYERQGHEAFF
TRBJ1-2 . TRBV19 TRBD1 TGTGCCAGTAGTACAGAGGACAGGGGAAACCTAAACTATGGCTACACCTTC CASSTEDRGNLNYGYTF
TRBJ1-1 once TRBV15 . TGTGCCACCAGCAGCCCGGGGGGTCACACTGAAGCTTTCTTT CATSSPGGHTEAFF
TRBJ2-1 once TRBV7-2 . TGTGCCAGCAGCTTATCCCTTCATGAGCAGTTCTTC CASSLSLHEQFF
TRBJ2-5 . TRBV27 . TGTGCCAGCAGTTCAGATCCCTTTTTCGGGGAAACCCTAGAGACCCAGTACTTC CASSSDPFFGETLETQYF